Each of the 4 T cell receptor beta chains below was sequenced from the same sample in a study of T cell responses to AZD1222 COVID-19 vaccine. The repertoire was sequenced with immunoSEQ multiplex PCR; TCRdb's copy has only in-frame clones and lacks some. The sample lists around 70,000 clones, 70% to 90% seen once, with roughly 4.9% in the top ten. The sample in question was peripheral blood, obtained 28 days after the second dose of the MenACWY control vaccine. The receptors here all came from an adult who received the MenACWY meningococcal vaccine as a control.

This chain joins TRBV30 and TRBJ1-6, with a possible D match to TRBD1 (6 bases). The CDR3 runs 14 residues. V shed 0 bases and J shed 7 bases, with 10 bases lying between them. CDR1 is GTSNPN and CDR2 is SVGIG in the germline V gene (reference sequence). The CDR3 DNA sequence: TGTGCCTGGAGTGTGGCAGGGGCGAATTCACCCCTCCACTTT. Protein product: CAWSVAGANSPLHF.

This clone was detected once. The chain joins TRBV19 to TRBJ2-1; 8 positions agree with TRBD1. Unmatched junction bases numbered 8, after V lost 6 bases and J lost 4 bases. The CDR3 extends over 15 amino acids. CDR1 LNHDA and CDR2 SQIVND come from the germline V gene (reference sequence). Here the CDR3 reads CASSLTGQVYNEQFF. The CDR3 DNA reads as TGTGCCAGTAGCCTAACGGGACAGGTATACAATGAGCAGTTCTTC.

The genes are TRBV15 and TRBJ1-5; 10 nucleotides match TRBD1. CDR1 LNHNV and CDR2 YYDKDF come from the germline V gene (reference sequence). This CDR3 comprises 16 residues. Trimming at V came to 1 base and at J to 4 bases, leaving 4 bases not matched to a gene. CDR3 sequence reads: CATSRADRGPNQPQHF. Here the CDR3 DNA reads TGTGCCACCAGCAGAGCCGACAGGGGGCCAAATCAGCCCCAGCATTTT.

The chain recombines TRBV19 with TRBJ1-5, with a tentative D call TRBD1 (5 bases). Germline CDR1 LNHDA, CDR2 SQIVND (reference sequence). V gave up 6 bases and J gave up 0 bases, with 9 bases separating them. This CDR3 comprises 14 residues. In DNA form, the CDR3 reads TGTGCCAGTAGACAGGATTATAGCAATCAGCCCCAGCATTTT. Amino acids: CASRQDYSNQPQHF.